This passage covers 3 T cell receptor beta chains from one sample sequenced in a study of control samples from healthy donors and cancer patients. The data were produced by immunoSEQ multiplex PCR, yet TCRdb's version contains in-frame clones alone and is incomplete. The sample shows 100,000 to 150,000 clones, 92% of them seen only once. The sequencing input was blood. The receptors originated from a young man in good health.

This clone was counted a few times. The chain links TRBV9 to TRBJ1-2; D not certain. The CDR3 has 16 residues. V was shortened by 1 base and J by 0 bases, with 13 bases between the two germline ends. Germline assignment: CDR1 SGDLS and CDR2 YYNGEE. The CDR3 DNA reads TGTGCCAGCAGCGTATACCGGGAAGCTGCTAACTATGGCTACACCTTC. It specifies CASSVYREAANYGYTF. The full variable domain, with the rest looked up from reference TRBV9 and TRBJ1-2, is DSGVTQTPKHLITATGQRVTLRCSPRSGDLSVYWYQQSLDQGLQFLIQYYNGEERAKGNILERFSAQQFPDLHSELNLSSLELGDSALYFCASSVYREAANYGYTFGSGTRLTVV.

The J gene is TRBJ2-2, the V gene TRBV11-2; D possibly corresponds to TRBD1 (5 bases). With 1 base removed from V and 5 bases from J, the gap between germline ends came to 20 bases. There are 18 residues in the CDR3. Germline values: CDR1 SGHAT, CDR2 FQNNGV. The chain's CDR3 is CASSLGEPGIPGTGELFF. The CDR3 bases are TGTGCCAGCAGCTTAGGAGAACCAGGGATACCCGGTACCGGGGAGCTGTTTTTT.

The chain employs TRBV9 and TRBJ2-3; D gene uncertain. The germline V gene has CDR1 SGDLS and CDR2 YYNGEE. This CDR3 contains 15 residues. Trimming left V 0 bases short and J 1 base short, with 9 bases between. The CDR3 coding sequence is TGTGCCAGCAGCGTAGGGGTGTCGGGCACAGATACGCAGTATTTT. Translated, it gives CASSVGVSGTDTQYF.